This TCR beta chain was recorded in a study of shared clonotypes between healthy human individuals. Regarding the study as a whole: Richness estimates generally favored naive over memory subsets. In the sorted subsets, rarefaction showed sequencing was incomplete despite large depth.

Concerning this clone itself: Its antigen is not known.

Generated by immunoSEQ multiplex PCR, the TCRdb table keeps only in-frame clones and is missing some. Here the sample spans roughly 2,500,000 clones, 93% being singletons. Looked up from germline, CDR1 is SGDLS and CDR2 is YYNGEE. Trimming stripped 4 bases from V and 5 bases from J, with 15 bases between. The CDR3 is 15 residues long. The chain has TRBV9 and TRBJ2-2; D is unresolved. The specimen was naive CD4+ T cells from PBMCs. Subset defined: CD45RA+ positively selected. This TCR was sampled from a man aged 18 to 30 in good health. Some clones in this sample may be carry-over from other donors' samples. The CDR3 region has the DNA TGTGCCAGCAGCCCCCTAGTAGCACGAACCGGGGAGCTGTTTTTT. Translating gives CASSPLVARTGELFF.